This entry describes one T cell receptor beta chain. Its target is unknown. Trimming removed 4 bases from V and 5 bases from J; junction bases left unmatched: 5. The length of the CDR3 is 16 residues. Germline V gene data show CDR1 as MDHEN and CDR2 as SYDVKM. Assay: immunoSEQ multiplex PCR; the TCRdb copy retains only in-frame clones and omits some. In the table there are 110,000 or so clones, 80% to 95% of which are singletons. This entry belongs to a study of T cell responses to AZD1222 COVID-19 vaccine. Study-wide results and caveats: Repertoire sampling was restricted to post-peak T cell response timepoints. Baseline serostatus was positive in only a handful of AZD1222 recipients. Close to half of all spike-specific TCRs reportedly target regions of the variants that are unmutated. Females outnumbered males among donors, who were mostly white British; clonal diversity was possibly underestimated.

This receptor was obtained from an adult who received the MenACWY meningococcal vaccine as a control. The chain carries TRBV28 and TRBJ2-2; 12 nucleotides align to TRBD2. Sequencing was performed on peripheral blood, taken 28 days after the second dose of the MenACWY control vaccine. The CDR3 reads CASSSRLAGETGELFF. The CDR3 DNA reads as TGTGCCAGCAGTTCGAGACTAGCGGGAGAGACCGGGGAGCTGTTTTTT.